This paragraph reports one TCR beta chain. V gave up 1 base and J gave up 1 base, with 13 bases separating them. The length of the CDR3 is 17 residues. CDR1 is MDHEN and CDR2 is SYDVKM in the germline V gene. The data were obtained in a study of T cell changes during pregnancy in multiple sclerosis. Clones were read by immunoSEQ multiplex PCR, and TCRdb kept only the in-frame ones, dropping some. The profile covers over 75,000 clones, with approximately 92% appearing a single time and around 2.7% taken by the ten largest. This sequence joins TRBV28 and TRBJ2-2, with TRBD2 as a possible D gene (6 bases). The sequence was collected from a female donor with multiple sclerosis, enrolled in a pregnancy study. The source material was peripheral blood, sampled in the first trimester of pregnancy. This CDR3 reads CASSLYGSVWNTGELFF. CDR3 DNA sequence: TGTGCCAGCAGTTTATACGGGAGCGTTTGGAACACCGGGGAGCTGTTTTTT. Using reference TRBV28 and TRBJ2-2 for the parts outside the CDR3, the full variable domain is DVKVTQSSRYLVKRTGEKVFLECVQDMDHENMFWYRQDPGLGLRLIYFSYDVKMKEKGDIPEGYSVSREKKERFSLILESASTNQTSMYLCASSLYGSVWNTGELFFGEGSRLTVL.